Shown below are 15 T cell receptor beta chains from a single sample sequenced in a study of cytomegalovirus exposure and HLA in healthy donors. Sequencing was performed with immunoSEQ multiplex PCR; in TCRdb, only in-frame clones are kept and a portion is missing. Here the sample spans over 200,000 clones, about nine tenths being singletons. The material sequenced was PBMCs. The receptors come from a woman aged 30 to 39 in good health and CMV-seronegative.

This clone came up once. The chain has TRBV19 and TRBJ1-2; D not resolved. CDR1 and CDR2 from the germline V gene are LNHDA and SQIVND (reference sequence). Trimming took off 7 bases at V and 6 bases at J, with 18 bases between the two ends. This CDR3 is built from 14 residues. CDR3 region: CASTTPGEIDGYTF. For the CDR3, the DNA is TGTGCCAGTACCACCCCCGGGGAAATCGATGGCTACACCTTC.

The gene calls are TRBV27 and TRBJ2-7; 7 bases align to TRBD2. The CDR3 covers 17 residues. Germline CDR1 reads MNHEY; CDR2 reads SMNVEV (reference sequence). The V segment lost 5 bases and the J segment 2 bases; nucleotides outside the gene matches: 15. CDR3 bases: TGTGCCAGCAGTACCCGGACTAGTCAGGATTCGGCCTACGAGCAGTACTTC. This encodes CASSTRTSQDSAYEQYF.

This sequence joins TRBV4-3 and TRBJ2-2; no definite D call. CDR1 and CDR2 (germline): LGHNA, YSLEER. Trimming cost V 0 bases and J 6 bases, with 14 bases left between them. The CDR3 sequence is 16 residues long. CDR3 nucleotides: TGCGCCAGCAGCCAAGACTGGACGGAGAGCCCCGGGGAGCTGTTTTTT. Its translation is CASSQDWTESPGELFF.

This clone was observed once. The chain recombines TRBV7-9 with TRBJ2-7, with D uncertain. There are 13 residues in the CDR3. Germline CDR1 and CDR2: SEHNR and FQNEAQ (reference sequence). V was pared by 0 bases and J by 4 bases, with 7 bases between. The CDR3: CASSLATQYEQYF. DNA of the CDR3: TGTGCCAGCAGCTTAGCGACGCAATACGAGCAGTACTTC.

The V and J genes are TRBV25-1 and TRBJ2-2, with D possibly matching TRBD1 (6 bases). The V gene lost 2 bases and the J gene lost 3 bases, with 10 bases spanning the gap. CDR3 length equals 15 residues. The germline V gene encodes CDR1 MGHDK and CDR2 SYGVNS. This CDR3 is CASSEGQGYTGELFF. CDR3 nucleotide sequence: TGTGCCAGCAGTGAAGGGCAGGGGTACACCGGGGAGCTGTTTTTT.

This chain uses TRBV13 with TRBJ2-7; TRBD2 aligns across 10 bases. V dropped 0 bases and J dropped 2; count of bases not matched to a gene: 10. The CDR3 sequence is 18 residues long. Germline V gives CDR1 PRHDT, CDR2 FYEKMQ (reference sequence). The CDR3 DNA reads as TGTGCCAGCAGCTTAGGGTCCAAGCGGGAGGGCCGCCCCTACGAGCAGTACTTC. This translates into CASSLGSKREGRPYEQYF.

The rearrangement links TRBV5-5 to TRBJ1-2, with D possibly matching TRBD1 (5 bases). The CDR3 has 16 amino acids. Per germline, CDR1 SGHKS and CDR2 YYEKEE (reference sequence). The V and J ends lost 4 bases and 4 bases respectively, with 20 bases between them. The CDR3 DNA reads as TGTGCCAGCAGCCCTAACACTATGCCAGGGTCCTATGGCTACACCTTC. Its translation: CASSPNTMPGSYGYTF.

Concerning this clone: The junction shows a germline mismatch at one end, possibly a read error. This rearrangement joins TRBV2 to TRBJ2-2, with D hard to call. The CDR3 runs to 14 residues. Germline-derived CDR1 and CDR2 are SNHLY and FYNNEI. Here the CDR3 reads CASSATELAGELFF. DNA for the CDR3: TGTGCCAGTAGTGCCACAGAGCTCGCCGGGGAGCTGTTTTTT.

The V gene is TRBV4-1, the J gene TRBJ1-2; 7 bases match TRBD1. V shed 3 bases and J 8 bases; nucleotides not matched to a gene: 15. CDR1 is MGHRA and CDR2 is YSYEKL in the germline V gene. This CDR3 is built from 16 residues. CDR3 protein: CASSQTGTANTGGYTF. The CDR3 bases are TGCGCCAGCAGCCAGACCGGGACAGCCAACACGGGGGGCTACACCTTC.

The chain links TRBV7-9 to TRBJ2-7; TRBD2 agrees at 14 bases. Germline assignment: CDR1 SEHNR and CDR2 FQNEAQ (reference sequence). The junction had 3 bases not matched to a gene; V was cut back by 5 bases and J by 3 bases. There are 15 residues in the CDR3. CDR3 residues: CASSAGTSGSYEQYF. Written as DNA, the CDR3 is TGTGCCAGCAGCGCCGGGACTAGCGGGAGCTACGAGCAGTACTTC. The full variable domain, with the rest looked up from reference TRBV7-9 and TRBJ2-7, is DTGVSQNPRHKITKRGQNVTFRCDPISEHNRLYWYRQTLGQGPEFLTYFQNEAQLEKSRLLSDRFSAERPKGSFSTLEIQRTEQGDSAMYLCASSAGTSGSYEQYFGPGTRLTVT.

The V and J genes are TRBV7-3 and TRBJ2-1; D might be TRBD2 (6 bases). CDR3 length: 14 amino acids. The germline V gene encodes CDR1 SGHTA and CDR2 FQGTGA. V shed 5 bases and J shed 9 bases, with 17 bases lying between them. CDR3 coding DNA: TGTGCCAGCAGCCCACATGGCCTAGCGATTGAGCAGTTCTTC. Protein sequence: CASSPHGLAIEQFF.

The CDR3 DNA reads TGTGCCTGGACAGGACTAGCGGCCCTTGAGCAGTTCTTC. The encoded protein is CAWTGLAALEQFF. The V gene is TRBV30, the J gene TRBJ2-1; TRBD2 matches at 10 bases. In germline, CDR1 is GTSNPN, CDR2 SVGIG (reference sequence). This CDR3 comprises 13 residues. Trimming took 4 bases from V and 9 from J; bases not matched to a gene: 6.

This CDR3 is CSLIAGAVDTQYF. Written as DNA, the CDR3 is TGCAGTCTCATAGCGGGAGCGGTAGATACGCAGTATTTT. V gene TRBV29-1 combines with J gene TRBJ2-3; 9 nucleotides match TRBD2. The germline gives CDR1 SQVTM, CDR2 ANQGSEA. There are 13 residues in the CDR3.

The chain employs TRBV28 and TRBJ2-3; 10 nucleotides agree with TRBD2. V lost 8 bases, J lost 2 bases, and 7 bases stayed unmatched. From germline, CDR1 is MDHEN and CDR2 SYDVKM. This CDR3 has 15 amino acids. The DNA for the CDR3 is TGTGCCAGCTTTGATAGCGGGAGGAACACAGATACGCAGTATTTT. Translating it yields CASFDSGRNTDTQYF. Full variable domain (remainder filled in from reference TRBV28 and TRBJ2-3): DVKVTQSSRYLVKRTGEKVFLECVQDMDHENMFWYRQDPGLGLRLIYFSYDVKMKEKGDIPEGYSVSREKKERFSLILESASTNQTSMYLCASFDSGRNTDTQYFGPGTRLTVL.

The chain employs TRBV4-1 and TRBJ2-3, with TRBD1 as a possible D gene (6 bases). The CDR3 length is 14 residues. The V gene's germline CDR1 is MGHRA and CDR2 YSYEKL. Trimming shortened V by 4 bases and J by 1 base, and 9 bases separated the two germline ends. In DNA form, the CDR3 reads TGCGCCAGCAGCCTCGGGACACGCACAGATACGCAGTATTTT. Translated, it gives CASSLGTRTDTQYF.